The following is a T cell receptor (beta chain) sequence with its context. A junction boundary mismatches the germline segment, possibly from a read error. The V gene's germline CDR1 is LNHDA and CDR2 SQIVND (reference sequence). The CDR3 spans 14 residues. This entry belongs to a study of Graves' ophthalmopathy and Graves' hyperthyroidism. Using RNA transcripts, the TCR beta CDR3 regions were amplified. An initial RT-PCR round employing HTBI primers preceded a second-round multiplex PCR. Using its own MiXCR run on the multiplex PCR reads, TCRdb lists one record per CDR3 protein. The sample records approximately 700,000 distinct CDR3 sequences, 40% being singletons.

The chain employs TRBV19 and TRBJ1-1; 9 bases agree with TRBD1. The receptor's source is an adult man with Graves' ophthalmopathy. The sequenced sample consisted of peripheral blood. CDR3 DNA: TGTGCCGGTAGTATACAGGGGGCGGGCACTGAAGCTTTCTTT. Protein product: CAGSIQGAGTEAFF.